What follows describes a single T cell receptor (beta chain). Its specificity is unknown. The data derive from a study of OX40 agonist ivuxolimab in advanced cancers. As for the study in general: In this trial design, patients received ivuxolimab intravenously at 0.01 to 10 mg/kg every 2 weeks. Findings and caveats of the study: The antigen specificity of the peripheral T cells (those that were expanded) was not determined. Normalized expansion of T-cell clones was also low for some nonresponders.

Per the germline V gene, CDR1 is MGHDK and CDR2 is SYGVNS. The CDR3 loop spans 15 amino acids. V dropped 0 bases and J dropped 6 bases, with 14 bases sitting between them. The data were produced by immunoSEQ multiplex PCR, yet TCRdb's version contains in-frame clones alone and is incomplete. The repertoire holds around 66,000 clones, with about four fifths as singletons. The chain recombines TRBV25-1 with TRBJ1-2; possible D gene TRBD1, 5 bases. The receptor's source is an adult with an advanced solid tumor such as melanoma, head and neck, liver or kidney cancer. The specimen was CD4+ or CD8+ T cells sorted from blood, collected in a trial of the OX40 agonist ivuxolimab. Here the CDR3 reads CASSEYIQGRDGYTF. The CDR3 DNA is TGTGCCAGCAGTGAATATATTCAGGGACGGGATGGCTACACCTTC.